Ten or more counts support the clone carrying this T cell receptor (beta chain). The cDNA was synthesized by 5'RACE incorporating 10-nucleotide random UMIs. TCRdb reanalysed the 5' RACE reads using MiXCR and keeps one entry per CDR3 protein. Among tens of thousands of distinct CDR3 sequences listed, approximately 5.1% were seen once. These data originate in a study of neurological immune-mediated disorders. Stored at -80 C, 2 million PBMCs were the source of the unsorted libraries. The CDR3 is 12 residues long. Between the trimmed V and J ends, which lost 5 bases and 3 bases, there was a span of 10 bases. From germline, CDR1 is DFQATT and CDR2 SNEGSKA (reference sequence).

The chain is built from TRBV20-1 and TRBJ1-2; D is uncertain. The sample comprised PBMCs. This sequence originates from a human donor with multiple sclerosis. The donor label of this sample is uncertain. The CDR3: CSALKRHYGYTF. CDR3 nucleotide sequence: TGCAGTGCTCTAAAACGCCACTATGGCTACACCTTC.